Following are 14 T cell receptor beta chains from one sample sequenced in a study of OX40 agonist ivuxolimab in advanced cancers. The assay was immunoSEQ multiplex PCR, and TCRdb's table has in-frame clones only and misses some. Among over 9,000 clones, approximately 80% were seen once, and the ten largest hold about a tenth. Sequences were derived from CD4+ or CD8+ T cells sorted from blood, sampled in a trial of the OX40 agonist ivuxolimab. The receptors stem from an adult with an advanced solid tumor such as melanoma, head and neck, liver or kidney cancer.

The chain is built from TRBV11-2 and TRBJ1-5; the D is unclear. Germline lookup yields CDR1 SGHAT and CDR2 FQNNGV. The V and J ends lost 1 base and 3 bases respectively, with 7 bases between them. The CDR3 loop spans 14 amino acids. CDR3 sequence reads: CASSLGQNNQPQHF. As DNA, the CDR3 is TGTGCCAGCAGCTTAGGTCAGAACAATCAGCCCCAGCATTTT.

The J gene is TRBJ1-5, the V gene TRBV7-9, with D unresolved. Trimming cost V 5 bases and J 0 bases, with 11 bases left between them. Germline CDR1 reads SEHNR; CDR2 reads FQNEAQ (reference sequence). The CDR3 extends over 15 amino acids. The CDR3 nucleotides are TGTGCCAGCAGCCCCCCAGGATATAGCAATCAGCCCCAGCATTTT. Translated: CASSPPGYSNQPQHF.

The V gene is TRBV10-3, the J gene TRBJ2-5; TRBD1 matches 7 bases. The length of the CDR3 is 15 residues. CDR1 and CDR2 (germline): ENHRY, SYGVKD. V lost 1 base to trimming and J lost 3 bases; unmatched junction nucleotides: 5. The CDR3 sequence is CAISELGQPEETQYF. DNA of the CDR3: TGTGCCATCAGTGAGTTGGGACAGCCTGAAGAGACCCAGTACTTC.

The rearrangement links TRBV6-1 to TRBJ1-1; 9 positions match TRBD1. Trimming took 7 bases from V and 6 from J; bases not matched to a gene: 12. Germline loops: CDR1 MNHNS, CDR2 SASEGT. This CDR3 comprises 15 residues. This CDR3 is CASTPPDRGPAEAFF. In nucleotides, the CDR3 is TGTGCCAGCACCCCACCGGACAGGGGCCCCGCTGAAGCTTTCTTT.

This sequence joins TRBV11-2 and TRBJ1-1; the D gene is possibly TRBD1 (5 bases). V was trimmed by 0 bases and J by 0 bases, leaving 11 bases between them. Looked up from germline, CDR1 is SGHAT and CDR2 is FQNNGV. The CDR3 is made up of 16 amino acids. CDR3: CASSLDLLGLNTEAFF. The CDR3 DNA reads TGTGCCAGCAGCTTAGATCTATTGGGACTGAACACTGAAGCTTTCTTT.

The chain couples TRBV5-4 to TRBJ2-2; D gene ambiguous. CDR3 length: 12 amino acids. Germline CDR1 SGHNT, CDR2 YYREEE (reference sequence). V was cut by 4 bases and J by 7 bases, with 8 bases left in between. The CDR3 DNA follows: TGTGCCAGCAGCCCACCGAACGGGGAGCTGTTTTTT. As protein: CASSPPNGELFF.

The CDR3 here is CASYRGGTGELFF. CDR3 in DNA: TGTGCCAGCTACAGGGGTGGGACCGGGGAGCTGTTTTTT. This chain connects TRBV13 to TRBJ2-2; 7 bases match TRBD1. The germline V gene has CDR1 PRHDT and CDR2 FYEKMQ (reference sequence). V shed 8 bases and J 5 bases; nucleotides not matched to a gene: 5. This CDR3 spans 13 amino acids.

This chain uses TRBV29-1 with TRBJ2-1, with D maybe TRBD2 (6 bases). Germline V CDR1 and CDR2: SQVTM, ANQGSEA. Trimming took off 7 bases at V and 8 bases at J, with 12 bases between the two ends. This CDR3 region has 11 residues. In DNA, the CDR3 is TGCAGCGCTGGGGGGAGCTATGAGCAGTTCTTC. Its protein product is CSAGGSYEQFF.

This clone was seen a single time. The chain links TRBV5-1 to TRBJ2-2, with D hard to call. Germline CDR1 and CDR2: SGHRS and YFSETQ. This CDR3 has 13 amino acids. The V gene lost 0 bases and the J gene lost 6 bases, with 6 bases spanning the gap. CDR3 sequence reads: CASSLDDAGELFF. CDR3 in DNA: TGCGCCAGCAGCTTGGATGACGCCGGGGAGCTGTTTTTT.

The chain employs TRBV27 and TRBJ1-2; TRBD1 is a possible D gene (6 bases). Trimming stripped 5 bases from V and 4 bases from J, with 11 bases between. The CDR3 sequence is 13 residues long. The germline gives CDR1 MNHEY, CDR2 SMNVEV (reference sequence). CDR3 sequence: CASSLQGSYGYTF. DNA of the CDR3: TGTGCCAGCAGTCTACAGGGTAGCTATGGCTACACCTTC.

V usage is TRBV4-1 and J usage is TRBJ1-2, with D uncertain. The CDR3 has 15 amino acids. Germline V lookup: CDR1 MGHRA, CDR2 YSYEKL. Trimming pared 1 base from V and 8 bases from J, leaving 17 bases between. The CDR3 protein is CASSQGVERTWGYTF. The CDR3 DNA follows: TGCGCCAGCAGCCAAGGGGTCGAGAGGACTTGGGGCTACACCTTC.

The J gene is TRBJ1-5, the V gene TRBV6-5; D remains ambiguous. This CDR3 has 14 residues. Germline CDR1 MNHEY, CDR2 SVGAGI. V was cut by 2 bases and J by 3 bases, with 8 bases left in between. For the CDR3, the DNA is TGTGCCAGCAGTTACGCGGCCACCAATCAGCCCCAGCATTTT. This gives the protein CASSYAATNQPQHF.

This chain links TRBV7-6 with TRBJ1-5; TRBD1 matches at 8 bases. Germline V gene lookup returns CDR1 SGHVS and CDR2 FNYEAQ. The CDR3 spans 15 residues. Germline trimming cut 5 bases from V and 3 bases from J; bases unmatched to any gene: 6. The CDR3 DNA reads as TGTGCCAGCAGCCCCAGGGACAGGATCAATCAGCCCCAGCATTTT. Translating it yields CASSPRDRINQPQHF.

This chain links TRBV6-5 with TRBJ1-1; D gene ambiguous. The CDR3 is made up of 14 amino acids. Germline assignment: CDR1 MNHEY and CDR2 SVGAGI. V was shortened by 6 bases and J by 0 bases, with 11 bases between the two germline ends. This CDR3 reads CASRVLSMNTEAFF. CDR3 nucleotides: TGTGCCAGCAGGGTGTTATCTATGAACACTGAAGCTTTCTTT.